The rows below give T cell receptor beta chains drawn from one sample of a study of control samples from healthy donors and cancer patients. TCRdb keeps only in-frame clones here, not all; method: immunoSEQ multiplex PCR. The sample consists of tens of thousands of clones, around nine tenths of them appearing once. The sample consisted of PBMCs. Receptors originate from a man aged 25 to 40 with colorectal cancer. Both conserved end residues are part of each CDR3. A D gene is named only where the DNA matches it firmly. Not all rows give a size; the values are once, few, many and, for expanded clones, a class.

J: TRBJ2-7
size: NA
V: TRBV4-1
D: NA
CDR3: CASSLRGESGYEQYF
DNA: TGCGCCAGCAGCCTCCGAGGAGAAAGCGGCTACGAGCAGTACTTC

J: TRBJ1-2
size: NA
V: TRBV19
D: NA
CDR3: CASSIGTDNYGYTF
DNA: TGTGCCAGTAGTATAGGGACCGATAACTATGGCTACACCTTC

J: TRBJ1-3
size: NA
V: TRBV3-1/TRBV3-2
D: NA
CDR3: CASSQGVTAGNTIYF
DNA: TGTGCCAGCAGCCAAGGGGTGACAGCTGGAAACACCATATATTTT

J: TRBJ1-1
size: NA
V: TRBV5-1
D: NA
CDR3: CASSFRGMNTEAFF
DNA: TGCGCCAGCAGCTTCCGGGGCATGAACACTGAAGCTTTCTTT

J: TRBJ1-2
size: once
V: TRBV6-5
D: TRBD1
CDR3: CASSLDREVYGYTF
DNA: TGTGCCAGCAGCTTGGACAGGGAAGTCTATGGCTACACCTTC

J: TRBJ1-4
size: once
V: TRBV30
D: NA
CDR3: CAWSVRRSEKLFF
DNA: TGTGCCTGGAGTGTAAGGCGAAGTGAAAAACTGTTTTTT

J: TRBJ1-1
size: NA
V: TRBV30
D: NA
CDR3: CAWSVGWVVREAFF
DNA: TGTGCCTGGAGTGTAGGCTGGGTAGTTCGAGAAGCTTTCTTT

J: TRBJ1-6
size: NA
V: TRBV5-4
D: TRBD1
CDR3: CASSFTGQGNNSPLHF
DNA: TGTGCCAGCAGCTTTACTGGACAGGGGAATAATTCACCCCTCCACTTT

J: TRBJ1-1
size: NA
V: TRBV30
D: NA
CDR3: CAWSGPEGGNTEAFF
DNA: TGTGCCTGGAGTGGCCCGGAAGGGGGGAACACTGAAGCTTTCTTT

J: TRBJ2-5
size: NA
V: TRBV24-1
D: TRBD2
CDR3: CATSAGTSGVRGETQYF
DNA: TGTGCCACCAGCGCTGGGACTAGCGGGGTTAGGGGAGAGACCCAGTACTTC